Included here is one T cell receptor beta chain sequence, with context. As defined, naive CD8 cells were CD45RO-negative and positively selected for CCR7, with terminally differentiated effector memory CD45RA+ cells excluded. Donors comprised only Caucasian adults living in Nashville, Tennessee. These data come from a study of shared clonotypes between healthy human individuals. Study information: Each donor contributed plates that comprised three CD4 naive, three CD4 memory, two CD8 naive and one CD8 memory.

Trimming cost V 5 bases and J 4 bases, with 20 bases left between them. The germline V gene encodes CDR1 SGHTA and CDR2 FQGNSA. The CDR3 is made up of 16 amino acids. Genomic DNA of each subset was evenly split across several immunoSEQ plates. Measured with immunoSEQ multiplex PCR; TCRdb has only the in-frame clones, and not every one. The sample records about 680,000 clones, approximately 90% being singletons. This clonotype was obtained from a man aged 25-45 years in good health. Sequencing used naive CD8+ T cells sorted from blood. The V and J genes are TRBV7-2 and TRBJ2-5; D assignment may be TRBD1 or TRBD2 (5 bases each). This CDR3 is CASSAMGEPKGETQYF. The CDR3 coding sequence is TGTGCCAGCAGCGCCATGGGGGAGCCGAAGGGAGAGACCCAGTACTTC. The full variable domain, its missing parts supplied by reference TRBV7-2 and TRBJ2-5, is GAGVSQSPSNKVTEKGKDVELRCDPISGHTALYWYRQSLGQGLEFLIYFQGNSAPDKSGLPSDRFSAERTGGSVSTLTIQRTQQEDSAVYLCASSAMGEPKGETQYFGPGTRLLVL.